These T cell receptor beta chains were read from a single sample in a study of post-analysis software for immune sequencing data. TCRdb passed the PCR reads through MiXCR, listing each CDR3 protein once. This sample has around 400,000 distinct CDR3 sequences, with approximately 39% found just once. The sequenced sample was blood. The receptor set was obtained from a girl under 10 years old with multiple sclerosis. CDR3s include the opening cysteine and the closing phenylalanine or tryptophan. D genes are given only for firm matches. Size is omitted from some rows. Given values are once, few, many or a class for expanded clones.

J,V,length,size,D,CDR3,DNA
TRBJ1-2,TRBV3-1,15,-,TRBD1,CASSQSDRVYYGYTF,TGTGCCAGCAGCCAATCCGACAGGGTATATTATGGCTACACCTTC
TRBJ1-1,TRBV9,13,few,-,CASSVTGNTEAFF,TGTGCCAGCAGCGTGACAGGGAACACTGAAGCTTTCTTT
TRBJ1-3,TRBV10-3,14,few,-,CAISDLTSENTIYF,TGTGCCATCAGTGATCTAACTTCAGAAAACACCATATATTTT
TRBJ1-1,TRBV5-1,15,few,-,CASSRRDGANTEAFF,TGCGCCAGCAGCCGAAGGGACGGGGCGAACACTGAAGCTTTCTTT
TRBJ1-2,TRBV6-1,14,-,-,CASRGGRPQYGYTF,TGTGCCAGCAGGGGGGGACGACCCCAATATGGCTACACCTTC
TRBJ2-7,TRBV28,12,few,-,CASSFLDHEQYF,TGTGCCAGCAGTTTTCTGGATCACGAGCAGTACTTC
TRBJ1-5,TRBV12-3/TRBV12-4,13,-,-,CASLLHEGQPQHF,TGTGCCAGCCTTTTACACGAGGGTCAGCCCCAGCATTTT
TRBJ2-3,TRBV7-8,15,-,-,CASSPRSLRTDTQYF,TGTGCCAGCAGCCCAAGGAGCCTACGCACAGATACGCAGTATTTT
TRBJ2-3,TRBV5-1,16,-,TRBD2,CASSTRGLARTDTQYF,TGCGCCAGCAGCACCCGAGGACTAGCCCGCACAGATACGCAGTATTTT
TRBJ2-1,TRBV5-6,19,-,TRBD2,CASSLPRTSGREVGNEQFF,TGTGCCAGCAGCTTGCCAAGGACTAGCGGGAGGGAGGTGGGCAATGAGCAGTTCTTC
TRBJ1-6,TRBV7-9,16,once,TRBD1,CASSPSDREVASPLHF,TGTGCCAGCAGCCCCTCGGACAGGGAGGTGGCTTCACCCCTCCACTTT
TRBJ2-1,TRBV28,16,few,TRBD1,CASSLGGTGTGLALFF,TGTGCCAGCAGTTTAGGTGGGACAGGGACGGGTCTAGCGCTGTTCTTC
TRBJ2-7,TRBV5-1,16,-,TRBD2,CASSATTSGSLYEQYF,TGCGCCAGCAGCGCTACCACTAGCGGGAGTCTGTACGAGCAGTACTTC
TRBJ2-3,TRBV7-2,15,-,-,CASSLGTPSTDTQYF,TGTGCCAGCAGCTTAGGGACACCTTCCACAGATACGCAGTATTTT
TRBJ1-4,TRBV7-8,16,-,TRBD1,CASSVYPTGGDEKLFF,TGTGCCAGCAGCGTATACCCGACAGGGGGTGATGAAAAACTGTTTTTT
TRBJ2-5,TRBV14,14,-,-,CASRPGTSKETQYF,TGTGCCAGCAGGCCCGGGACAAGTAAAGAGACCCAGTACTTC
TRBJ2-5,TRBV7-9,13,-,-,CASSLDPAETQYF,TGTGCCAGCAGCCTGGACCCCGCCGAGACCCAGTACTTC
TRBJ1-1,TRBV5-1,13,few,-,CASSTLMGTEAFF,TGCGCCAGCAGCACCCTTATGGGCACTGAAGCTTTCTTT
TRBJ2-5,TRBV18,14,-,TRBD2,CASSPPGRKETQYF,TGTGCCAGCTCACCACCCGGGAGGAAAGAGACCCAGTACTTC
TRBJ2-7,TRBV15,15,few,TRBD2,CATSRDRTSTYEQYF,TGTGCCACCAGCAGAGATCGGACTAGTACCTACGAGCAGTACTTC
TRBJ2-5,TRBV20-1,12,few,-,CSARTDPRAQYF,TGCAGTGCTAGAACTGACCCAAGGGCCCAGTACTTC
TRBJ2-7,TRBV3-1,17,-,-,CASSQEGLGGLAYEQYF,TGTGCCAGCAGCCAAGAAGGTTTAGGAGGGCTTGCCTACGAGCAGTACTTC
TRBJ2-7,TRBV9,17,-,-,CAGSPAARDPTRYEQYF,TGTGCCGGCAGCCCTGCGGCCCGGGACCCCACCAGGTACGAGCAGTACTTC
TRBJ1-1,TRBV29-1,12,few,-,CSVELGHSEAFF,TGCAGCGTTGAATTGGGACACTCTGAAGCTTTCTTT
TRBJ2-7,TRBV28,13,-,-,CAGRSLDSYEQYF,TGTGCCGGCAGAAGCCTTGACAGCTACGAGCAGTACTTC
TRBJ2-3,TRBV18,14,-,-,CASSPSVGTDTQYF,TGTGCCAGCTCACCATCGGTAGGAACAGATACGCAGTATTTT
TRBJ1-2,TRBV30,15,-,-,CAWSPGVGTNYGYTF,TGTGCCTGGAGTCCTGGGGTGGGAACTAACTATGGCTACACCTTC
TRBJ1-2,TRBV6-2/TRBV6-3,13,-,-,CASSYIPNYGYTF,TGTGCCAGCAGTTACATTCCGAACTATGGCTACACCTTC
TRBJ2-1,TRBV28,17,-,TRBD2,CASSPSGPAGIYNEQFF,TGTGCCAGCAGTCCAAGCGGACCAGCGGGGATCTACAATGAGCAGTTCTTC
TRBJ1-1,TRBV6-6,16,-,-,CASSYGSGRGNTEAFF,TGTGCCAGCAGTTACGGTTCTGGCAGGGGGAACACTGAAGCTTTCTTT
TRBJ2-7,TRBV7-9,15,-,-,CASSLYRSGPYEQYF,TGTGCCAGCAGCTTATACAGGTCAGGCCCCTACGAGCAGTACTTC
TRBJ1-2,TRBV5-1,16,-,-,CASSANAGTGGSGYTF,TGCGCCAGCAGCGCCAACGCCGGGACGGGGGGCAGTGGCTACACCTTC
TRBJ1-2,TRBV7-8,15,-,TRBD1,CASSSGTGEFYGYTF,TGTGCCAGCAGCTCAGGGACAGGGGAATTCTATGGCTACACCTTC
TRBJ2-7,TRBV20-1,14,-,-,CSAQARVELYEQYF,TGCAGTGCCCAAGCCAGGGTGGAACTATACGAGCAGTACTTC
TRBJ2-1,TRBV14,15,few,TRBD1,CASSTGTGSYNEQFF,TGTGCCAGCAGCACCGGGACAGGGAGCTACAATGAGCAGTTCTTC
TRBJ2-5,TRBV7-9,18,few,TRBD2,CASSWLAGENKEQETQYF,TGTGCCAGCTCCTGGCTAGCGGGAGAGAACAAAGAACAAGAGACCCAGTACTTC
TRBJ1-2,TRBV10-3,14,-,TRBD1,CAINTGGADYGYTF,TGTGCCATCAATACAGGGGGCGCGGACTATGGCTACACCTTC
TRBJ2-7,TRBV6-5,15,few,TRBD2,CASSFKAGGSYEQYF,TGTGCCAGCAGTTTCAAAGCGGGAGGGTCCTACGAGCAGTACTTC
TRBJ2-6,TRBV7-9,15,few,-,CASRERGTGANVLTF,TGTGCCAGCAGGGAAAGGGGGACCGGGGCCAACGTCCTGACTTTC
TRBJ2-1,TRBV5-1,17,few,TRBD2,CASSVQGTSGSTYEQFF,TGCGCCAGCAGCGTCCAAGGGACTAGCGGGAGTACATATGAGCAGTTCTTC
TRBJ2-1,TRBV29-1,15,few,TRBD2,CSVVGVASGTNEQFF,TGCAGCGTTGTTGGTGTGGCTAGCGGGACCAATGAGCAGTTCTTC
TRBJ2-5,TRBV12-3/TRBV12-4,16,-,-,CASSLGSRGAGETQYF,TGTGCCAGCAGTTTAGGGTCTCGGGGGGCGGGTGAGACCCAGTACTTC
TRBJ1-5,TRBV12-3/TRBV12-4,17,-,-,CASSLALRVPQTRPQHF,TGTGCCAGCAGTTTAGCGCTACGGGTTCCTCAAACCCGGCCCCAGCATTTT
TRBJ2-4,TRBV29-1,11,few,-,CSVEDRRGQYF,TGCAGCGTTGAAGATCGCCGAGGACAGTACTTC
TRBJ2-7,TRBV29-1,13,few,-,CSALTGYSYEQYF,TGCAGCGCCTTAACTGGGTACTCCTACGAGCAGTACTTC
TRBJ2-6,TRBV28,18,few,-,CASSFLIPRLAGANVLTF,TGTGCCAGCAGTTTCTTGATTCCGAGACTAGCTGGGGCCAACGTCCTGACTTTC
TRBJ2-7,TRBV3-1,14,-,TRBD2,CASSQAGGTYEQYF,TGTGCCAGCAGCCAAGCGGGGGGAACCTACGAGCAGTACTTC
TRBJ2-1,TRBV15,16,few,-,CATSRELLTGSGEQFF,TGTGCCACCAGCAGGGAGCTCCTGACTGGCTCCGGGGAGCAGTTCTTC
TRBJ1-2,TRBV3-1,15,-,-,CASSQDYGVDYGYTF,TGTGCCAGCAGCCAAGACTATGGAGTTGACTATGGCTACACCTTC
TRBJ1-6,TRBV20-1,13,few,-,CSGGGTYNSPPHF,TGCAGTGGTGGAGGGACCTATAATTCACCCCCCCACTTT
TRBJ1-1,TRBV6-7,12,-,-,CASSYSRTEAFF,TGTGCCAGTAGTTACTCGCGCACTGAAGCTTTCTTT
TRBJ1-1,TRBV11-2,17,-,-,CASSLDLGSNMNTEAFF,TGTGCCAGCAGCTTAGATCTAGGCAGCAATATGAACACTGAAGCTTTCTTT
TRBJ2-3,TRBV6-5,15,-,TRBD2,CASSSTSGETDTQYF,TGTGCCAGCAGTTCAACTAGCGGGGAAACAGATACGCAGTATTTT
TRBJ1-1,TRBV20-1,15,-,TRBD1,CSAIRTGGVGTEAFF,TGCAGTGCTATTCGGACAGGGGGTGTTGGCACTGAAGCTTTCTTT
TRBJ2-4,TRBV10-2,14,-,-,CASNDLLAKNIQYF,TGCGCCAGCAATGACCTACTAGCCAAAAACATTCAGTACTTC
TRBJ2-1,TRBV7-3,15,few,TRBD2,CASSLCTSGYNEQFF,TGTGCCAGCAGCTTATGTACTAGCGGCTACAATGAGCAGTTCTTC
TRBJ2-5,TRBV5-1,14,-,TRBD1,CASSVDRGQETQYF,TGCGCCAGCAGCGTGGACAGGGGCCAAGAGACCCAGTACTTC
TRBJ2-7,TRBV5-6,13,-,-,CASSPGPFYVQYF,TGTGCCAGCAGCCCTGGGCCCTTCTACGTGCAGTACTTC
TRBJ2-1,TRBV29-1,15,-,TRBD2,CSVAGSGRAWNEQFF,TGCAGCGTTGCCGGTAGCGGGAGGGCATGGAATGAGCAGTTCTTC